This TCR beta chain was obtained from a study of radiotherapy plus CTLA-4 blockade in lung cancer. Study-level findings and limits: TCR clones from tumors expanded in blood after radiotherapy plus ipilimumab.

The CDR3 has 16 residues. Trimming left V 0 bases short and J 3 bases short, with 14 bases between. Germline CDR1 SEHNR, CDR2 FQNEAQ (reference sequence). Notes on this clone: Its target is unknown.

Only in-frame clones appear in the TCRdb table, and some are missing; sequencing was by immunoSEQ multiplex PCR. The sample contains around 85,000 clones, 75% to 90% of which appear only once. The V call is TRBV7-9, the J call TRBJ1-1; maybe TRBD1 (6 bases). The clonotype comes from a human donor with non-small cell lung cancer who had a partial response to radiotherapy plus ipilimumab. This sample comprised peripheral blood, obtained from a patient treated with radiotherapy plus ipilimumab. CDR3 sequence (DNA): TGTGCCAGCAGCTTAGCGCAGGCAGGGGCGGACACTGAAGCTTTCTTT. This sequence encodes CASSLAQAGADTEAFF. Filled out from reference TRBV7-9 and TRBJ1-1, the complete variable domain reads DTGVSQNPRHKITKRGQNVTFRCDPISEHNRLYWYRQTLGQGPEFLTYFQNEAQLEKSRLLSDRFSAERPKGSFSTLEIQRTEQGDSAMYLCASSLAQAGADTEAFFGQGTRLTVV.